Following are 25 T cell receptor beta chains from one sample sequenced in a study of blood T cell repertoires in COVID-19. Generated by immunoSEQ multiplex PCR, the TCRdb table keeps only in-frame clones and is missing some. Of about 98,000 clones detected, around four fifths appear once; the ten largest clones hold just under 4.5%. The specimen was peripheral blood. Every receptor here comes from a human donor in a cohort sampled during active COVID-19.

The V gene is TRBV5-8, the J gene TRBJ1-2; D possibly corresponds to TRBD1 (5 bases). Germline-derived CDR1 and CDR2 are SGHTS and YDEGEE. The CDR3 is 15 residues long. The V gene lost 2 bases and the J gene lost 6 bases, with 17 bases spanning the gap. The CDR3 reads CASSFSPGWYDGYTF. CDR3 nucleotide sequence: TGTGCCAGCAGCTTTTCCCCAGGGTGGTACGATGGCTACACCTTC.

CDR3 sequence (DNA): TGTGCCAGCAGCTTATTTCTAGGACAGGGGTTTGGTGAGCAGTTCTTC. This encodes CASSLFLGQGFGEQFF. This chain links TRBV7-2 with TRBJ2-1; 9 bases agree with TRBD1. The CDR3 length is 16 residues. Losses at the gene ends were 2 bases for V and 9 bases for J; bases not matched to a gene: 11. Germline-derived CDR1 and CDR2 are SGHTA and FQGNSA. The full variable domain, in which reference TRBV7-2 and TRBJ2-1 provide the parts outside the CDR3, is GAGVSQSPSNKVTEKGKDVELRCDPISGHTALYWYRQSLGQGLEFLIYFQGNSAPDKSGLPSDRFSAERTGGSVSTLTIQRTQQEDSAVYLCASSLFLGQGFGEQFFGPGTRLTVL.

The chain links TRBV18 to TRBJ2-1; D might be TRBD2 (5 bases). Between the trimmed V and J ends, which lost 2 bases and 5 bases, there was a span of 13 bases. Looked up from germline, CDR1 is KGHSH and CDR2 is LQKENI. This CDR3 has 15 amino acids. CDR3 sequence: CASSPKSSGDNEQFF. The CDR3, as DNA: TGTGCCAGCTCACCAAAATCCAGCGGAGACAATGAGCAGTTCTTC.

With regard to this clone: Compared with germline, one end of the junction differs, possibly owing to a read error. V gene TRBV11-3 combines with J gene TRBJ1-2; unclear D gene. This CDR3 contains 14 residues. CDR1 and CDR2 from the germline V gene are SGHNT and YENEEA. CDR3 protein: CASSPLTAYYGFTF. Written as DNA, the CDR3 is TGTGCCAGCAGCCCGCTGACGGCATACTATGGCTTCACCTTC.

The chain links TRBV7-2 to TRBJ2-7; TRBD2 might be the D (7 bases). The CDR3 spans 18 residues. Germline loops: CDR1 SGHTA, CDR2 FQGNSA. V gave up 5 bases and J gave up 1 base, with 24 bases separating them. In DNA, the CDR3 is TGTGCCAGCAGCCTTTTAAGCCGCCCGGGGGGCCGGTCCTACGAGCAGTACTTC. Its translation: CASSLLSRPGGRSYEQYF.

The chain carries TRBV4-3 and TRBJ2-7; D gene unclear. This CDR3 spans 14 amino acids. The germline V and J ends were trimmed by 0 bases and 0 bases, with 6 bases remaining between them. CDR1 LGHNA and CDR2 YSLEER come from the germline V gene. DNA of the CDR3: TGCGCCAGCAGCCAAGATCGGAGCTCCTACGAGCAGTACTTC. Protein sequence: CASSQDRSSYEQYF.

The J gene is TRBJ1-4, the V gene TRBV20-1, with D unclear. The CDR3 sequence is 15 residues long. Germline lookup yields CDR1 DFQATT and CDR2 SNEGSKA (reference sequence). Between the trimmed V and J ends, which lost 3 bases and 0 bases, there was a span of 11 bases. CDR3 DNA: TGCAGTGCTAGTGTGGCGGCCGCAACTAATGAAAAACTGTTTTTT. Translating gives CSASVAAATNEKLFF.

The gene calls are TRBV18 and TRBJ1-2; D perhaps matches TRBD1 (6 bases). Germline assignment: CDR1 KGHSH and CDR2 LQKENI. The CDR3 is made up of 14 amino acids. Deletions cut 1 base from V and 2 bases from J, with 8 bases between. For the CDR3, the DNA is TGTGCCAGCTCACCACGGCAGGGGAACTATGGCTACACCTTC. It codes for CASSPRQGNYGYTF.

The chain links TRBV11-3 to TRBJ2-3; 7 nucleotides match TRBD1. V lost 6 bases, J lost 5 bases, and 11 bases stayed unmatched. There are 15 residues in the CDR3. Germline CDR1 is SGHNT and CDR2 is YENEEA. CDR3 in amino acids: CASRERTGVIDTQYF. The CDR3 region has the DNA TGTGCCAGCAGAGAACGTACAGGGGTGATAGATACGCAGTATTTT. The full variable domain, with the rest looked up from reference TRBV11-3 and TRBJ2-3, is EAGVVQSPRYKIIEKKQPVAFWCNPISGHNTLYWYLQNLGQGPELLIRYENEEAVDDSQLPKDRFSAERLKGVDSTLKIQPAELGDSAVYLCASRERTGVIDTQYFGPGTRLTVL.

As concerns this clone: A much larger clone lies a single base off, so this may be a read error. The rearrangement uses TRBV5-5 and TRBJ2-7; D may be TRBD1 (6 bases). The CDR3 length is 13 residues. Germline V gene lookup returns CDR1 SGHKS and CDR2 YYEKEE (reference sequence). Between the trimmed V and J ends, which lost 2 bases and 2 bases, there was a span of 8 bases. Written as DNA, the CDR3 is TGTGCCAGCAGCTTCGGACAGCCCTACGAGCAGTACTTC. Translated: CASSFGQPYEQYF.

The chain uses TRBV3-1 (or the pseudogene TRBV3-2) and TRBJ2-3; 15 bases match TRBD2. The germline V gene has CDR1 LGHDT and CDR2 YNNKEL (reference sequence). V lost 4 bases and J lost 0; bases outside the gene matches: 5. CDR3 length: 18 residues. DNA for the CDR3: TGTGCCAGCAGCCCGGGACTAGCGGGGGGATCTAGCACAGATACGCAGTATTTT. It yields the protein CASSPGLAGGSSTDTQYF.

This clone was counted a few times. The chain couples TRBV18 to TRBJ2-7; possible D gene TRBD1, 5 bases. Trimming shortened V by 4 bases and J by 2 bases, and 9 bases separated the two germline ends. CDR1 KGHSH and CDR2 LQKENI come from the germline V gene. The CDR3 length is 13 residues. The CDR3 region is CASSLDSTYEQYF. The CDR3 nucleotides are TGTGCCAGCTCACTCGACAGCACCTACGAGCAGTACTTC.

V and J are TRBV24-1 and TRBJ2-3; D is perhaps TRBD1 (6 bases). The germline V and J ends were trimmed by 2 bases and 5 bases, with 13 bases remaining between them. The CDR3 contains 15 residues. Germline-derived CDR1 and CDR2 are KGHDR and SFDVKD. The CDR3 reads CATSDSGARRDTQYF. In DNA, the CDR3 is TGTGCCACCAGTGATTCAGGGGCGCGGCGAGATACGCAGTATTTT.

This chain links TRBV6-2 or TRBV6-3 with TRBJ1-5; 7 bases are shared with TRBD1. Germline values: CDR1 MNHEY, CDR2 SVGEGT. This CDR3 region has 14 residues. V dropped 4 bases and J dropped 7; count of bases not matched to a gene: 7. CDR3 sequence: CASSFNRGGQPQHF. The CDR3, as DNA: TGTGCCAGCAGTTTCAACAGGGGAGGCCAGCCCCAGCATTTT.

This chain uses TRBV4-3 with TRBJ1-1; D remains unclear. Germline V lookup: CDR1 LGHNA, CDR2 YSLEER. The V gene lost 0 bases and the J gene lost 3 bases, with 14 bases spanning the gap. The CDR3 length is 16 residues. CDR3 sequence reads: CASSQDPARTDTEAFF. DNA of the CDR3: TGCGCCAGCAGCCAAGATCCGGCAAGGACTGACACTGAAGCTTTCTTT.

The gene calls are TRBV19 and TRBJ1-1, with 11 positions matching TRBD1. The CDR3 totals 18 residues. The V gene's germline CDR1 is LNHDA and CDR2 SQIVND (reference sequence). V lost 3 bases, J lost 4 bases, and 13 bases stayed unmatched. The CDR3 loop is CASSIGTGGSGRGTEAFF. The CDR3 coding sequence is TGTGCCAGTAGTATCGGGACAGGGGGTTCAGGACGGGGCACTGAAGCTTTCTTT.

The chain recombines TRBV27 with TRBJ2-7; TRBD2 might be the D (5 bases). This CDR3 contains 15 residues. Per the germline V gene, CDR1 is MNHEY and CDR2 is SMNVEV (reference sequence). V was shortened by 2 bases and J by 3 bases, with 14 bases between the two germline ends. The CDR3 reads CASSLEVGGVYEQYF. CDR3 DNA sequence: TGTGCCAGCAGTTTAGAGGTAGGAGGAGTCTACGAGCAGTACTTC.

The V and J genes are TRBV7-2 and TRBJ2-1, with 8 bases aligning to TRBD1. Germline assignment: CDR1 SGHTA and CDR2 FQGNSA. The trim removed 11 bases at V and 7 bases at J, leaving 10 bases unmatched. This CDR3 has 13 amino acids. For the CDR3, the DNA is TGTGCCGGCGGACAGGGCCCTGAGAATGAGCAGTTCTTC. Residues: CAGGQGPENEQFF.

V is TRBV11-2 and J is TRBJ1-1; TRBD1 might be the D (5 bases). The ends were cut back, 2 bases at V and 0 bases at J, with 16 bases in the middle. Germline assignment: CDR1 SGHAT and CDR2 FQNNGV. CDR3 length: 17 amino acids. The CDR3 region has the DNA TGTGCCAGCAGCTTAAACGTGTGGCAGGGTTTGAACACTGAAGCTTTCTTT. Its translation is CASSLNVWQGLNTEAFF.

This chain joins TRBV29-1 and TRBJ1-1; D is ambiguous. Germline V gives CDR1 SQVTM, CDR2 ANQGSEA. V lost 1 base and J 1 base, leaving 16 bases between the germline ends. The length of the CDR3 is 16 residues. The CDR3 sequence is CSVEGRAGTSNTEAFF. The CDR3 DNA reads TGCAGCGTTGAAGGGAGGGCAGGAACTTCGAACACTGAAGCTTTCTTT.

This clone is a singleton in its sample. The chain joins TRBV7-3 to TRBJ2-1; TRBD2 agrees at 8 bases. Germline loops: CDR1 SGHTA, CDR2 FQGTGA. V was clipped by 5 bases and J by 7 bases; unmatched bases: 7. The CDR3 spans 14 residues. Here the CDR3 DNA reads TGTGCCAGCAGCCCGGGACTAGAGAGTAATGAGCAGTTCTTC. Translating gives CASSPGLESNEQFF.

V is TRBV6-5 and J is TRBJ1-2; D is unresolved. CDR3 size: 14 residues. Germline V gene lookup returns CDR1 MNHEY and CDR2 SVGAGI. Trimming cost V 6 bases and J 2 bases, with 13 bases left between them. CDR3 coding DNA: TGTGCCAGCAGGGCGGGAATCTCAAACTATGGCTACACCTTC. It encodes CASRAGISNYGYTF.

The chain couples TRBV28 to TRBJ1-4; D may be TRBD1 (5 bases). V was shortened by 3 bases and J by 4 bases, with 9 bases between the two germline ends. The CDR3 extends over 14 amino acids. Germline V gene lookup returns CDR1 MDHEN and CDR2 SYDVKM. The DNA for the CDR3 is TGTGCCAGCAGTTTGAACAGGTATAATGAAAAACTGTTTTTT. Amino acids: CASSLNRYNEKLFF.

The chain links TRBV10-3 to TRBJ2-3; 7 bases are shared with TRBD1. Losses at the gene ends were 0 bases for V and 9 bases for J; bases not matched to a gene: 15. Germline loops: CDR1 ENHRY, CDR2 SYGVKD. This CDR3 is 17 amino acids long. CDR3 nucleotides: TGTGCCATCAGTGAGTCGGGAATCGACAGGGAAAAAAGCACGCAGTATTTT. The encoded protein is CAISESGIDREKSTQYF.

The rearrangement links TRBV7-9 to TRBJ1-1; a possible D gene is TRBD1 (5 bases). Germline CDR1 and CDR2: SEHNR and FQNEAQ (reference sequence). The CDR3 has 15 residues. The V end was cut by 10 bases, the J end by 3 bases, with 21 bases between. The DNA for the CDR3 is TGTGCCACCAAGGGAAAGGGGCTTGGGGACACTGAAGCTTTCTTT. Amino acids: CATKGKGLGDTEAFF.